The 29 T cell receptor beta chains below all came from one sample that was sequenced in a study of TET2 disruption in CD19-targeted CAR T cells. The antigens these receptors bind are not known. Sequencing was performed with immunoSEQ multiplex PCR; in TCRdb, only in-frame clones are kept and a portion is missing. The sample spans fewer than 30,000 clones; the ten largest clones claim 1.5% to 2%. Described treatment: autologous CTL019 cells: CD19 CAR with 4-1BB and CD3 zeta domains. The starting material was CD8- CAR+ T cells sorted from cultured blood T cells, obtained for CD19 CAR T cell therapy. As for subset: CD8-negative CAR-positive T cells from the infusion product. These receptors originate from a man between 65 and 80 years old with chronic lymphocytic leukemia.

Remarks on this clone: The read halts 3 residues ahead of the CDR3 end, with the missing end drawn from the germline J gene. The rearrangement joins TRBV5-6 to TRBJ1-1, with 8 bases that match TRBD1. Germline CDR1 reads SGHDT; CDR2 reads YYEEEE. The CDR3 spans 12 residues. CDR3 loop: CASSPRTGKAFF. Partial CDR3 DNA: TGTGCCAGCAGCCCAAGGACAGGGAAA.

Concerning this clone itself: One junction end does not reproduce the germline sequence, and a read error may be involved. The CDR3 extends 3 residues past the end of the read, so its final part is completed from the germline J gene. The rearrangement joins TRBV18 to TRBJ2-7; D is possibly TRBD1 (6 bases). This CDR3 comprises 12 residues. In germline, CDR1 is KGHSH, CDR2 LQKENI. The sequenced part of the CDR3 DNA is TGTGCCAGCTCCCCACAGGGTGACGAG. Translated, it gives CASSPQGDE. The full-length CDR3 reads as CASSPQGDEQYF.

Points on this clone: Coverage ceases 3 residues before the CDR3 finishes, and the germline J gene fills in the end. This sequence joins TRBV20-1 and TRBJ2-5; 11 bases line up with TRBD2. Germline lookup yields CDR1 DFQATT and CDR2 SNEGSKA (reference sequence). The CDR3 runs to 16 residues. The V gene end was trimmed by 1 base and the J gene end by 4 bases; junction bases not matched to a gene: 8. The CDR3 DNA, read in part, is TGCAGTGCTAGAGGGGGTAGCGGGGGGGCCGGAGAGACC. Amino acids: CSARGGSGGAGET. The whole CDR3 sequence reads CSARGGSGGAGETQYF.

With respect to this clone: The read terminates 3 residues ahead of where the CDR3 ends, so the germline J gene completes it. The J gene is TRBJ2-5, the V gene TRBV28; 7 nucleotides match TRBD2. Trimming cost V 2 bases and J 7 bases; bases outside gene matches: 7. This CDR3 has 14 residues. Germline loops: CDR1 MDHEN, CDR2 SYDVKM. The part of the CDR3 DNA that was read is TGTGCCAGCAGTTTAGCCCTCCCGGGGGGGACC. Translated, it gives CASSLALPGGT. In full, the CDR3 reads CASSLALPGGTQYF.

To note about this clone: The read gets to within 3 residues of the CDR3 end, and the germline J gene fills in the rest. This sequence joins TRBV12-5 and TRBJ1-5; the match to TRBD1 covers 7 bases. Germline lookup yields CDR1 LGHNT and CDR2 FRNRAP. The CDR3 runs to 16 residues. V trimming: 6 bases; J trimming: 3 bases; junction bases outside the gene matches: 11. The CDR3 sequence is CASGRDRELTNQPQHF. The part of the CDR3 DNA that was read is TGTGCTAGTGGCCGTGACAGGGAGCTTACCAATCAGCCC.

As for this clone: The germline gene is not matched at one end of the junction; a read error may be the cause. The DNA ends 3 residues before the CDR3 does, and the rest of the CDR3 is filled in from the germline J gene. The genes are TRBV20-1 and TRBJ2-2; D not resolved. CDR1 and CDR2 (germline): DFQATT, SNEGSKA (reference sequence). CDR3 length: 13 amino acids. CDR3 bases read: TGCAGTGCTAGGACATCGAATACCGGGGAG. Residues: CSARTSNTGE. The CDR3 in its entirety is CSARTSNTGELFF.

Of note for this clone: The read halts 3 residues ahead of the CDR3 end, with the missing end drawn from the germline J gene. The chain has TRBV19 and TRBJ1-2; D is undetermined. CDR1 and CDR2 (germline): LNHDA, SQIVND (reference sequence). This CDR3 region has 16 residues. CDR3 DNA (partial): TGTGCCAGTAGTATGACTAACCATGGACCATCATACGAC. Residues: CASSMTNHGPSYD. In full, the CDR3 reads CASSMTNHGPSYDYTF.

The sequenced CDR3 bases are TGTGCCAGCAGTTCACGACTAGCGGGGGGGCTAAATACG. Translating gives CASSSRLAGGLNT. The whole CDR3 is CASSSRLAGGLNTQYF. V gene TRBV28 combines with J gene TRBJ2-3, with 14 bases lining up with TRBD2. The read terminates 3 residues ahead of where the CDR3 ends, so the germline J gene completes it. CDR3 length: 16 residues. V gave up 4 bases and J gave up 7 bases; unmatched junction bases: 7. Germline lookup yields CDR1 MDHEN and CDR2 SYDVKM.

Comment on this clone: The read ends 3 residues early relative to the CDR3; the germline J gene fills the gap. The chain employs TRBV20-1 and TRBJ1-5; D not certain. This CDR3 is 13 amino acids long. Germline V gene data show CDR1 as DFQATT and CDR2 as SNEGSKA (reference sequence). Trimming removed 5 bases at V and 2 bases at J, with 10 bases between. CDR3 DNA (partial): TGCAGTGCTCCCGTGAGGGGCAATCAGCCC. It encodes CSAPVRGNQP. The whole CDR3 region reads CSAPVRGNQPQHF.

Remarks on this clone: Coverage ceases 3 residues before the CDR3 finishes, and the germline J gene fills in the end. The chain couples TRBV20-1 to TRBJ2-5; 12 nucleotides match TRBD1. This CDR3 is 14 amino acids long. Germline V gene sequence: CDR1 DFQATT, CDR2 SNEGSKA (reference sequence). Trimming at V came to 5 bases and at J to 5 bases, leaving 6 bases not matched to a gene. The CDR3 DNA, read in part, is TGCAGTGCTGGGGACAGGGGGCGCATCGAGACC. Translating gives CSAGDRGRIET. In full, the CDR3 reads CSAGDRGRIETQYF.

Remarks on this clone: Read data end 3 residues before the CDR3 end; the end is taken from the germline J gene. The same CDR3 is also encoded by other DNA sequences in this sample. The chain combines TRBV7-8 with TRBJ1-3; D remains unclear. In germline, CDR1 is SGHVS, CDR2 FQNEAQ. The germline V and J ends were trimmed by 5 bases and 0 bases, with 11 bases remaining between them. This CDR3 is built from 15 residues. The CDR3 region is CASSPAAGSGNTIYF. CDR3 DNA, as far as it was read: TGTGCCAGCAGCCCCGCCGCGGGCTCTGGAAACACC.

About this clone itself: The CDR3 goes on 3 residues after the read ends, and that part is filled in from the germline J gene. This chain connects TRBV15 to TRBJ1-5; D not resolved. The germline CDR1 and CDR2 sequences are LNHNV and YYDKDF (reference sequence). Deletions cut 3 bases from V and 9 bases from J, with 9 bases between. The CDR3 runs 12 residues. CDR3 bases read: TGTGCCACCAGCAGCCAGGTTGGGCCC. Amino acid sequence: CATSSQVGP. The whole CDR3 protein reads CATSSQVGPQHF.

This clone is classed as medium-sized (0.01 to 0.1%) by frequency. The read halts 3 residues ahead of the CDR3 end, with the missing end drawn from the germline J gene. The chain joins TRBV20-1 to TRBJ2-1, with D perhaps TRBD1 or TRBD2 (5 bases each). The length of the CDR3 is 12 residues. Germline V gene data show CDR1 as DFQATT and CDR2 as SNEGSKA (reference sequence). With 1 base removed from V and 8 bases from J, the gap between germline ends came to 9 bases. The CDR3 spells CSARGGVDEQFF. CDR3 DNA (partial): TGCAGTGCTAGAGGAGGGGTCGATGAG.

About this clone itself: Read sequence stops 3 residues before the CDR3 end, and the germline J gene provides the missing end. The V call is TRBV9, the J call TRBJ2-2, with TRBD1 as a possible D gene (5 bases). The CDR3 contains 13 residues. Germline V CDR1 and CDR2: SGDLS, YYNGEE. Between the trimmed V and J ends, which lost 8 bases and 3 bases, there was a span of 11 bases. CDR3 sequence reads: CASSQDYTGELFF. Partial CDR3 DNA: TGTGCCAGTTCACAGGATTACACCGGGGAG.

Comments on this clone: Read coverage stops 3 residues before the CDR3 terminus; the germline J gene supplies the remainder. The chain employs TRBV6-2 or TRBV6-3 and TRBJ2-7, with D perhaps assigned TRBD1 or TRBD2 (5 bases each). Germline CDR1 and CDR2: MNHEY and SVGEGT. Trimming stripped 5 bases from V and 2 bases from J, with 7 bases between. CDR3 length: 12 amino acids. The covered CDR3 bases are TGTGCCAGCAGTGAGGGGCCCTACGAG. Protein sequence: CASSEGPYE. The entire CDR3 protein reads CASSEGPYEQYF.

CDR3 bases read: TGTGCCAGTAGTATGGGACAGGGCGCTAACTATGGT. It yields the protein CASSMGQGANYG. The entire CDR3 is CASSMGQGANYGQYF. The gene calls are TRBV19 and TRBJ2-4; 9 bases fit TRBD1. The CDR3 end falls 3 residues outside the read, so it is completed with the germline J gene. This CDR3 is built from 15 residues. The germline gives CDR1 LNHDA, CDR2 SQIVND (reference sequence).

This clone is medium-sized by frequency. The CDR3 end lies 3 residues beyond the end of the read and is filled in from the germline J gene. The chain carries TRBV5-1 and TRBJ2-7; TRBD1 matches at 8 bases. Unmatched junction bases numbered 14, after V lost 4 bases and J lost 5 bases. This CDR3 spans 16 amino acids. CDR1 and CDR2 (germline): SGHRS, YFSETQ. The CDR3 region is CASSVGGVGQGNEQYF. CDR3 bases read: TGCGCCAGCAGCGTCGGGGGCGTAGGACAGGGTAACGAG.

As to this clone: Read data end 3 residues before the CDR3 end; the end is taken from the germline J gene. The chain is built from TRBV20-1 and TRBJ1-1, with 10 nucleotides matching TRBD1. The CDR3 covers 15 residues. Per the germline V gene, CDR1 is DFQATT and CDR2 is SNEGSKA (reference sequence). J lost 6 bases, V lost 0 bases, and 7 bases had no gene match. The sequenced part of the CDR3 DNA is TGCAGTGCTAGAGATCCGACAGGGGGCTGGGCTGAA. Protein: CSARDPTGGWAE. The CDR3 in its entirety is CSARDPTGGWAEAFF.

In regard to this clone: The read ends 3 residues early relative to the CDR3; the germline J gene fills the gap. The rearrangement joins TRBV2 to TRBJ2-7; D is possibly TRBD2 (5 bases). V lost 6 bases, J lost 0 bases, and 18 bases lay in between. The germline V gene has CDR1 SNHLY and CDR2 FYNNEI. The CDR3 has 16 amino acids. The CDR3 DNA, read in part, is TGTGCCAGCAGCCCTTCTCCACAGCGGAGCTCCTACGAG. Its protein is CASSPSPQRSSYE. The full-length CDR3 reads as CASSPSPQRSSYEQYF.

On this clone itself: The read gets to within 3 residues of the CDR3 end, and the germline J gene fills in the rest. The J gene is TRBJ2-7, the V gene TRBV28; TRBD2 is a possible D gene (6 bases). This CDR3 is 13 amino acids long. The germline V and J ends were trimmed by 4 bases and 2 bases, with 9 bases remaining between them. Germline V gene sequence: CDR1 MDHEN, CDR2 SYDVKM. The CDR3 bases that were read are TGTGCCAGCAGTTCAGGGACTCCCTACGAG. This gives the protein CASSSGTPYE. The whole CDR3 reads CASSSGTPYEQYF.

Comments on this clone: The DNA ends 3 residues before the CDR3 does, and the rest of the CDR3 is filled in from the germline J gene. The genes are TRBV18 and TRBJ1-1; a possible D gene is TRBD1 (6 bases). V shed 0 bases and J shed 4 bases, with 6 bases lying between them. The germline gives CDR1 KGHSH, CDR2 LQKENI. There are 13 residues in the CDR3. The CDR3 sequence: CASSPPDSTEAFF. The CDR3 DNA, read in part, is TGTGCCAGCTCACCACCGGACAGCACTGAA. Full variable domain (remainder filled in from reference TRBV18 and TRBJ1-1): NAGVMQNPRHLVRRRGQEARLRCSPMKGHSHVYWYRQLPEEGLKFMVYLQKENIIDESGMPKERFSAEFPKEGPSILRIQQVVRGDSAAYFCASSPPDSTEAFFGQGTRLTVV.

Measured by frequency, this clone is medium-sized. Coverage ceases 3 residues before the CDR3 finishes, and the germline J gene fills in the end. The chain employs TRBV7-2 and TRBJ2-3; no clear D gene. V lost 3 bases, J lost 1 base, and 2 bases lay in between. The CDR3 sequence is 12 residues long. The germline V gene has CDR1 SGHTA and CDR2 FQGNSA. The CDR3 DNA, read in part, is TGTGCCAGCAGCTTCGGCACAGATACG. As protein: CASSFGTDT. The entire CDR3 sequence reads CASSFGTDTQYF.

For this clone: The CDR3 end is not reached by the read, which stops 3 residues before it; the germline J gene fills it in. The rearrangement joins TRBV18 to TRBJ1-2, with a tentative D call TRBD1 (5 bases). Germline CDR1 is KGHSH and CDR2 is LQKENI. The CDR3 consists of 14 residues. The CDR3 DNA, read in part, is TGTGCCAGCTCACCGCCGGGGGGGGAAAATGAC. Translation gives CASSPPGGEND. The complete CDR3 protein is CASSPPGGENDYTF.

Regarding this clone: The junction shows a germline mismatch at one end, possibly a read error. The CDR3 spells CASSSGYDYTF. The DNA read from the CDR3 is TGTGCCAGCAGCTCCGGGTATGAC. The rearrangement links TRBV7-9 to TRBJ1-2; D is unclear. From the germline J gene comes the end of the CDR3, since the read stops 3 residues before it. Germline CDR1 SEHNR, CDR2 FQNEAQ (reference sequence). The CDR3 totals 11 residues. Drawing the rest from reference TRBV7-9 and TRBJ1-2, the complete variable domain is DTGVSQNPRHKITKRGQNVTFRCDPISEHNRLYWYRQTLGQGPEFLTYFQNEAQLEKSRLLSDRFSAERPKGSFSTLEIQRTEQGDSAMYLCASSSGYDYTFGSGTRLTVV.

Concerning this clone: The read falls 3 residues short of the CDR3 end, and the missing part is taken from the germline J gene. Other DNA sequences from this sample encode an identical CDR3 as well. The genes are TRBV5-1 and TRBJ1-2, with D maybe TRBD1 (5 bases). V lost 0 bases and J lost 7, with 13 bases in between. The CDR3 length is 14 residues. The germline V gene encodes CDR1 SGHRS and CDR2 YFSETQ. The DNA read from the CDR3 is TGCGCCAGCAGCTTGGATACAGGCGGGGGTGGC. It translates to CASSLDTGGGG. The complete CDR3 reads CASSLDTGGGGYTF.

In regard to this clone: The CDR3 is cut off 3 residues early in the read; its end comes from the germline J gene. The chain has TRBV6-2 or TRBV6-3 and TRBJ2-3; 9 bases align to TRBD1. Per germline, CDR1 MNHEY and CDR2 SVGEGT. CDR3 size: 16 residues. J was trimmed by 4 bases and V by 6 bases; bases with no gene match: 11. Incomplete CDR3 DNA: TGTGCCAGCAGGCATAGACAGGGGGAAGGGGCAGATACG. It yields the protein CASRHRQGEGADT. The whole CDR3 sequence reads CASRHRQGEGADTQYF.

A note on this clone: The read ends 3 residues early relative to the CDR3; the germline J gene fills the gap. J is TRBJ1-2 and V is TRBV7-9; TRBD1 aligns across 7 bases. Germline CDR1 and CDR2: SEHNR and FQNEAQ (reference sequence). The CDR3 has 14 amino acids. This chain's CDR3 is CASSSTGTAYDYTF. The covered CDR3 bases are TGTGCCAGCAGCTCAACCGGGACAGCCTACGAC.

With respect to this clone: The read ends 3 residues before the CDR3 terminus; that terminus is restored from the germline J gene. This chain joins TRBV19 and TRBJ1-2; D remains unclear. CDR3 size: 15 residues. Germline lookup yields CDR1 LNHDA and CDR2 SQIVND (reference sequence). CDR3 loop: CASSLFGQEPYDYTF. CDR3 DNA (partial): TGTGCCAGTAGTCTCTTTGGTCAGGAACCCTACGAC.

Considering frequency, this clone is medium-sized. The read ends 3 residues before the CDR3 terminus; that terminus is restored from the germline J gene. The chain uses TRBV19 and TRBJ2-3; weak D call: TRBD2 (5 bases). Trimming took off 8 bases at V and 0 bases at J, with 12 bases between the two ends. The CDR3 covers 14 residues. In germline, CDR1 is LNHDA, CDR2 SQIVND (reference sequence). The CDR3 region is CASARTSSTDTQYF. The covered CDR3 bases are TGTGCCAGTGCCCGGACTTCTAGCACAGATACG.